Below are 4 T cell receptor beta chains sequenced from a single sample in a study of CD8 T cells in ankylosing spondylitis. Overall study findings and caveats: In ankylosing spondylitis blood, a motif of eight highly homologous TCR beta variants appeared characteristic.

TCRdb redid the calling of the 5' RACE reads with MiXCR, one entry per CDR3 protein. The profile shows around 450,000 distinct CDR3 sequences, roughly a quarter of them singletons. These receptors lack a known antigen. The specimen was blood, either unsorted or a sorted T cell fraction (not recorded which). The receptors originated from a male donor with ankylosing spondylitis.

V usage is TRBV5-1 and J usage is TRBJ2-1; no clear D gene. The germline V gene has CDR1 SGHRS and CDR2 YFSETQ. The length of the CDR3 is 12 residues. The V end was cut by 4 bases, the J end by 7 bases, with 9 bases between. CDR3 protein: CASSLDVNEQFF. The DNA for the CDR3 is TGCGCCAGCAGCCTCGACGTAAATGAGCAGTTCTTC. Looking up the rest from reference TRBV5-1 and TRBJ2-1 gives the full variable domain: KAGVTQTPRYLIKTRGQQVTLSCSPISGHRSVSWYQQTPGQGLQFLFEYFSETQRNKGNFPGRFSGRQFSNSRSEMNVSTLELGDSALYLCASSLDVNEQFFGPGTRLTVL.

This clonotype occurred a few times. This chain connects TRBV6-1 to TRBJ2-4; a weak D match, TRBD1 (6 bases). Germline V CDR1 and CDR2: MNHNS, SASEGT. This CDR3 has 12 amino acids. V lost 6 bases, J lost 6 bases, and 9 bases lay in between. The CDR3 loop is CASRGQLNIQYF. For the CDR3, the DNA is TGTGCCAGCAGGGGACAATTAAACATTCAGTACTTC.

The chain has TRBV6-1 and TRBJ2-3, with 8 positions matching TRBD1. The V gene's germline CDR1 is MNHNS and CDR2 SASEGT. CDR3 size: 15 residues. J was trimmed by 2 bases and V by 4 bases; bases with no gene match: 5. CDR3: CASSGTGSFTDTQYF. CDR3 in DNA: TGTGCCAGCAGTGGGACAGGGAGCTTCACAGATACGCAGTATTTT.

The V call is TRBV7-9, the J call TRBJ1-1; D uncertain. Trimming pared 1 base from V and 5 bases from J, leaving 11 bases between. The CDR3 spans 14 residues. Germline CDR1 is SEHNR and CDR2 is FQNEAQ (reference sequence). CDR3 sequence (DNA): TGTGCCAGCAGCTTAGACGCAAGTCTAACTGAAGCTTTCTTT. This encodes CASSLDASLTEAFF.